This TCR beta chain was retrieved from a study of T cells in Graves' hyperthyroidism and ophthalmopathy. Amplification yielded TCR beta CDR3 regions, with RNA transcripts as the source. TCR CDR3 regions were first amplified by RT-PCR with HTBI primers. TCRdb reanalysed the multiplex PCR reads using MiXCR and keeps one entry per CDR3 protein. This sample has roughly 710,000 distinct CDR3 sequences, with roughly a third found just once. Germline loops: CDR1 MGHDK, CDR2 SYGVNS. Deletions cut 6 bases from V and 5 bases from J, with 13 bases between. The CDR3 consists of 14 residues. Of note for this clonotype: This may be a read error: a much more frequent sequence differs by one nucleotide.

The sequence was obtained from a woman in her thirties or forties with Graves' hyperthyroidism. The chain combines TRBV25-1 with TRBJ1-4, with D maybe TRBD1 (5 bases). The sequenced material came from blood. In DNA form, the CDR3 reads TGTGCCAGCAGCACCGGGACGCCCAATGAAAAACTGTTTTTT. Amino acid sequence: CASSTGTPNEKLFF.